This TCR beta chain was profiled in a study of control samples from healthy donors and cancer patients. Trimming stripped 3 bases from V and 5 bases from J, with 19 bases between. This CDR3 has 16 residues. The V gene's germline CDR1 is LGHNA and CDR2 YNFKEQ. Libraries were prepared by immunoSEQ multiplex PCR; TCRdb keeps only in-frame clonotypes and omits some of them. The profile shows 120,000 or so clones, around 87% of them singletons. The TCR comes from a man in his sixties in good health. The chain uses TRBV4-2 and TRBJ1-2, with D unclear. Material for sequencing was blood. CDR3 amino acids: CASSQGGRLLNYGYTF. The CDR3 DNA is TGTGCCAGCAGCCAGGGCGGACGGCTCCTTAATTATGGCTACACCTTC.